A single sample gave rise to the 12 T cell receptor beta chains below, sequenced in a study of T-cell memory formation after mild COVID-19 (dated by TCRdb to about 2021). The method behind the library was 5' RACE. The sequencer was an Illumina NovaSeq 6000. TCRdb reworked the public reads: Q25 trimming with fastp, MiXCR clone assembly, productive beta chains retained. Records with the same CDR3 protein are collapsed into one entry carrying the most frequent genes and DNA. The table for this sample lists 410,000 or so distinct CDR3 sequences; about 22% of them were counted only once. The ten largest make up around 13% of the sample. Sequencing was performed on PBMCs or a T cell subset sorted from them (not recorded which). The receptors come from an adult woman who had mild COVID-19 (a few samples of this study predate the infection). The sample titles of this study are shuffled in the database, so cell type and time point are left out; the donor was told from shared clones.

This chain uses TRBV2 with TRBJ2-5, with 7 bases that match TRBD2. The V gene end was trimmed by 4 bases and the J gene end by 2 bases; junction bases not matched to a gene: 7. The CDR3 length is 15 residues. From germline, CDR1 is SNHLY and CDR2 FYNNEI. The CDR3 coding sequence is TGTGCCAGCAGTGTGGTGGGAGGGAGACAAGAGACCCAGTACTTC. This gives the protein CASSVVGGRQETQYF.

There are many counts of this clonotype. DNA for the CDR3: TGTGCCAGCAGGATGAGTTACGTAAGGGCGTCCTACAATGAGCAGTTCTTC. Translation gives CASRMSYVRASYNEQFF. The rearrangement joins TRBV6-7 to TRBJ2-1; D call uncertain. TRBV6-7 is classed as an ORF, of uncertain function. The CDR3 length is 17 residues. V lost 6 bases to trimming and J lost 1 base, with 19 bases between them.

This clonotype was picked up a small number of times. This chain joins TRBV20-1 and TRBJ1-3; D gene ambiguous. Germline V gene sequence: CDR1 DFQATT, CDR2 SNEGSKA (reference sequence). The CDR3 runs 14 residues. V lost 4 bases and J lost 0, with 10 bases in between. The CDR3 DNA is TGCAGTGCTAAAAGGGTGGGCTCTGGAAACACCATATATTTT. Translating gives CSAKRVGSGNTIYF.

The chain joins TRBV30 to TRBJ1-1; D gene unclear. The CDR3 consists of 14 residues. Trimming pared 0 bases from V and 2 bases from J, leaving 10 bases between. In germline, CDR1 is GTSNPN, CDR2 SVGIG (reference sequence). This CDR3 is CAWSVGQPNTEAFF. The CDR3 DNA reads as TGTGCCTGGAGTGTAGGTCAACCAAACACTGAAGCTTTCTTT.

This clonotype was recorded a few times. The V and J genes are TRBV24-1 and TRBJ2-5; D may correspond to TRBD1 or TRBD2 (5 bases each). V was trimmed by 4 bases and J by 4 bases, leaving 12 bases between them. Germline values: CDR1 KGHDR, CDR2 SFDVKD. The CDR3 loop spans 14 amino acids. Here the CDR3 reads CATSEPGRGETQYF. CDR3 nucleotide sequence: TGTGCCACCAGTGAGCCGGGACGTGGAGAGACCCAGTACTTC.

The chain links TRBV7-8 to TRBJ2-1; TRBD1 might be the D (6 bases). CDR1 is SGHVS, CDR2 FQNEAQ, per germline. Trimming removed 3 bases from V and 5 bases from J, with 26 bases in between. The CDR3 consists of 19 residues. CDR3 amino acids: CASSFNIGNRESVDNEQFF. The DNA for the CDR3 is TGTGCCAGCAGCTTTAATATCGGTAACAGGGAGTCGGTCGACAATGAGCAGTTCTTC. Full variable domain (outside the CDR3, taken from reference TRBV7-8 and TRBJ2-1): GAGVSQSPRYKVAKRGQDVALRCDPISGHVSLFWYQQALGQGPEFLTYFQNEAQLDKSGLPSDRFFAERPEGSVSTLKIQRTQQEDSAVYLCASSFNIGNRESVDNEQFFGPGTRLTVL.

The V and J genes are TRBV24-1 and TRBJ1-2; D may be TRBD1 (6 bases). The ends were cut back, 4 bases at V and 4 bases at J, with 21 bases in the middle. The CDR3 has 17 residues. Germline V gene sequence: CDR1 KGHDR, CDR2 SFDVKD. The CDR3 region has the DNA TGTGCCACCAGTGAATCTGGTGGCGGGGGCGGGAGCTATGGCTACACCTTC. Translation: CATSESGGGGGSYGYTF.

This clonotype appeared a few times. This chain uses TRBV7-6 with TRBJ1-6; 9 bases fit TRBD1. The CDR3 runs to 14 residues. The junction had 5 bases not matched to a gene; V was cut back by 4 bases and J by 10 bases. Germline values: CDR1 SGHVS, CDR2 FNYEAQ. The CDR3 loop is CASSSYDRGSPLHF. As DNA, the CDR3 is TGTGCCAGCAGCTCCTACGACAGGGGGTCACCCCTCCACTTT.

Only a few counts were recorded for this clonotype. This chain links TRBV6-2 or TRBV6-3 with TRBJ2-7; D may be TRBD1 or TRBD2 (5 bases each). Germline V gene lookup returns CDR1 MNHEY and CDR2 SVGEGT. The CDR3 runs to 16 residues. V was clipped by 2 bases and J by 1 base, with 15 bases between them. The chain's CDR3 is CASSYPFGTASYEQYF. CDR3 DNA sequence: TGTGCCAGCAGTTACCCTTTCGGGACGGCTTCCTACGAGCAGTACTTC.

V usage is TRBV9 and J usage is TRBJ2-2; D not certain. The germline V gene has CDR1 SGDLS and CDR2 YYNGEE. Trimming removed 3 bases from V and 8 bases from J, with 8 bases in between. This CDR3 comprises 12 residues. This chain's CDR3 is CASSAGSGELFF. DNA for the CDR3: TGTGCCAGCAGCGCCGGGTCAGGGGAGCTGTTTTTT.

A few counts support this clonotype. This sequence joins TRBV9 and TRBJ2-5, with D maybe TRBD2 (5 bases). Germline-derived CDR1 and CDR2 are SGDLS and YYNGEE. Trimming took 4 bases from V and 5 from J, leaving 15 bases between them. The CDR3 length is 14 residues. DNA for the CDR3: TGTGCCAGCAGCACACCCACGCCGGGGGAGACCCAGTACTTC. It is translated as CASSTPTPGETQYF.

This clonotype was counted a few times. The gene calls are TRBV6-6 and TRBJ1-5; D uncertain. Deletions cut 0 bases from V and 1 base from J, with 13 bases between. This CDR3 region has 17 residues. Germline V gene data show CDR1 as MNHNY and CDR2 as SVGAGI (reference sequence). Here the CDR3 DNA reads TGTGCCAGCAGTTACTCGGGCGGCATAGGGAGCAATCAGCCCCAGCATTTT. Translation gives CASSYSGGIGSNQPQHF.